This passage covers 27 T cell receptor beta chains from one sample sequenced in a study of T cell changes during pregnancy in multiple sclerosis. The method was immunoSEQ multiplex PCR; TCRdb's version includes in-frame clones alone and lacks a portion of them. Of under 95,000 clones listed, more than 90% were seen once; the top ten hold 2%. The material was peripheral blood, obtained in the second trimester of pregnancy. These receptors were collected from a female donor with multiple sclerosis, enrolled in a pregnancy study.

This chain links TRBV19 with TRBJ1-6, with D hard to call. This CDR3 region has 14 residues. In germline, CDR1 is LNHDA, CDR2 SQIVND (reference sequence). Trimming pared 7 bases from V and 0 bases from J, leaving 7 bases between. The CDR3 protein is CASTRSSYNSPLHF. As DNA, the CDR3 is TGTGCCAGTACGAGGAGCTCCTATAATTCACCCCTCCACTTT.

V and J are TRBV19 and TRBJ1-2; D may be TRBD1 (6 bases). This CDR3 comprises 15 residues. V was clipped by 4 bases and J by 5 bases, with 17 bases between them. Germline-derived CDR1 and CDR2 are LNHDA and SQIVND (reference sequence). The CDR3 loop is CASSRDAGAGYGYTF. CDR3 in DNA: TGTGCCAGTAGTAGAGATGCAGGGGCAGGTTATGGCTACACCTTC.

V usage is TRBV6-5 and J usage is TRBJ2-1, with TRBD2 matching 7 bases. The V gene end was trimmed by 2 bases and the J gene end by 1 base; junction bases not matched to a gene: 2. Germline values: CDR1 MNHEY, CDR2 SVGAGI. This CDR3 comprises 15 residues. The CDR3 loop is CASSYVGGSYNEQFF. The CDR3 nucleotides are TGTGCCAGCAGTTACGTGGGAGGGTCCTACAATGAGCAGTTCTTC.

This chain connects TRBV25-1 to TRBJ2-2; TRBD1 might be the D (6 bases). This CDR3 comprises 15 residues. Germline V gene lookup returns CDR1 MGHDK and CDR2 SYGVNS. V was pared by 7 bases and J by 4 bases, with 16 bases between. The CDR3 reads CASTPRGVGTGELFF. The CDR3 bases are TGTGCCAGCACCCCCAGGGGCGTAGGCACCGGGGAGCTGTTTTTT.

The chain recombines TRBV5-1 with TRBJ2-6; no definite D call. CDR3 length: 16 residues. Between the trimmed V and J ends, which lost 4 bases and 0 bases, there was a span of 11 bases. Germline lookup yields CDR1 SGHRS and CDR2 YFSETQ. CDR3 region: CASSARVSSGANVLTF. DNA for the CDR3: TGCGCCAGCAGCGCCCGGGTCAGCTCTGGGGCCAACGTCCTGACTTTC.

The chain couples TRBV5-6 to TRBJ2-7; weak D call: TRBD2 (6 bases). This CDR3 is 15 amino acids long. Germline V gene sequence: CDR1 SGHDT, CDR2 YYEEEE. V was pared by 1 base and J by 9 bases, with 20 bases between. CDR3 sequence reads: CASSLTFGTLVVQYF. The CDR3 DNA sequence: TGTGCCAGCAGCTTGACCTTTGGGACTCTTGTCGTGCAGTACTTC.

This chain connects TRBV6-6 to TRBJ1-3; a weak D match, TRBD1 (5 bases). Trimming removed 7 bases at V and 0 bases at J, with 7 bases between. From germline, CDR1 is MNHNY and CDR2 SVGAGI (reference sequence). The CDR3 has 13 residues. CDR3 sequence: CASNTGSGNTIYF. For the CDR3, the DNA is TGTGCCAGCAACACAGGCTCTGGAAACACCATATATTTT.

The V call is TRBV9, the J call TRBJ1-2; D is uncertain. The germline CDR1 and CDR2 sequences are SGDLS and YYNGEE. The CDR3 sequence is 17 residues long. V gave up 0 bases and J gave up 0 bases, with 15 bases separating them. The CDR3 sequence: CASSVEPPVAPNYGYTF. For the CDR3, the DNA is TGTGCCAGCAGCGTAGAACCTCCGGTCGCCCCTAACTATGGCTACACCTTC.

This clone was counted only a few times. The rearrangement links TRBV30 to TRBJ1-5; TRBD1 aligns across 9 bases. J was trimmed by 4 bases and V by 8 bases; bases with no gene match: 3. The CDR3 runs to 12 residues. Germline lookup yields CDR1 GTSNPN and CDR2 SVGIG (reference sequence). The CDR3 DNA reads as TGTGCCGGAGGGACAGGGAATCAGCCCCAGCATTTT. As protein: CAGGTGNQPQHF.

The rearrangement links TRBV9 to TRBJ2-7; D perhaps matches TRBD1 (5 bases). The V and J ends lost 4 bases and 3 bases respectively, with 17 bases between them. Germline V lookup: CDR1 SGDLS, CDR2 YYNGEE. The CDR3 extends over 15 amino acids. In DNA, the CDR3 is TGTGCCAGCAGCCCTCCTGGGGCAGGGATCTACGAGCAGTACTTC. Amino acids: CASSPPGAGIYEQYF.

The chain combines TRBV5-1 with TRBJ2-1, with 8 bases identical to TRBD2. This CDR3 region has 15 residues. V shed 5 bases and J 7 bases; nucleotides not matched to a gene: 11. Germline V CDR1 and CDR2: SGHRS, YFSETQ. In DNA form, the CDR3 reads TGCGCCAGCAGTGGGGGACTAGTTGACCTGAATGAGCAGTTCTTC. It codes for CASSGGLVDLNEQFF.

V usage is TRBV6-6 and J usage is TRBJ2-2, with D unclear. Trimming left V 3 bases short and J 5 bases short, with 13 bases between. Per the germline V gene, CDR1 is MNHNY and CDR2 is SVGAGI (reference sequence). The CDR3 has 15 amino acids. CDR3 coding DNA: TGTGCCAGCAGTTATACCCCTACAGTGACCGGGGAGCTGTTTTTT. Its protein is CASSYTPTVTGELFF.

This chain links TRBV18 with TRBJ2-1, with 9 bases identical to TRBD2. The CDR3 contains 19 residues. Germline trimming cut 0 bases from V and 0 bases from J; bases unmatched to any gene: 9. Germline CDR1 and CDR2: KGHSH and LQKENI. In DNA form, the CDR3 reads TGTGCCAGCTCACCACCGACTAGCGGTCGTACGAGCTCCTACAATGAGCAGTTCTTC. This sequence encodes CASSPPTSGRTSSYNEQFF. Using reference TRBV18 and TRBJ2-1 for the parts outside the CDR3, the full variable domain is NAGVMQNPRHLVRRRGQEARLRCSPMKGHSHVYWYRQLPEEGLKFMVYLQKENIIDESGMPKERFSAEFPKEGPSILRIQQVVRGDSAAYFCASSPPTSGRTSSYNEQFFGPGTRLTVL.

The rearrangement uses TRBV2 and TRBJ1-1; 9 bases line up with TRBD1. This CDR3 has 14 amino acids. V lost 8 bases to trimming and J lost 1 base; unmatched junction nucleotides: 5. The germline V gene encodes CDR1 SNHLY and CDR2 FYNNEI. The CDR3 bases are TGTGCCAGCGGCGCGGGACAGGGGAACACTGAAGCTTTCTTT. Encoded protein: CASGAGQGNTEAFF.

The rearrangement joins TRBV19 to TRBJ1-6; D not resolved. V lost 4 bases to trimming and J lost 9 bases, with 10 bases between them. The CDR3 is made up of 13 amino acids. The germline V gene encodes CDR1 LNHDA and CDR2 SQIVND (reference sequence). Written as DNA, the CDR3 is TGTGCCAGTAGTACTGACACCCTTTCACCCCTCCACTTT. Translating gives CASSTDTLSPLHF.

The V gene is TRBV6-1, the J gene TRBJ2-3, with D possibly matching TRBD1 (6 bases). Trimming left V 7 bases short and J 2 bases short, with 16 bases between. Per the germline V gene, CDR1 is MNHNS and CDR2 is SASEGT. The CDR3 is 15 residues long. This chain's CDR3 is CASTPSRGHTDTQYF. The CDR3 DNA follows: TGTGCCAGCACTCCCTCCAGGGGACACACAGATACGCAGTATTTT.

In this sample, this clone turned up once. The V call is TRBV27, the J call TRBJ2-7; 8 nucleotides align to TRBD1. The germline V gene has CDR1 MNHEY and CDR2 SMNVEV (reference sequence). The junction had 7 bases not matched to a gene; V was cut back by 2 bases and J by 7 bases. There are 14 residues in the CDR3. Here the CDR3 reads CASSLDRGMLEQYF. CDR3 nucleotides: TGTGCCAGCAGTTTAGACAGGGGAATGTTAGAGCAGTACTTC.

DNA for the CDR3: TGTGCCACCGCGAAACAGGGGGCTCAGCCCCAGCATTTT. The encoded protein is CATAKQGAQPQHF. The genes are TRBV10-3 and TRBJ1-5, with 9 bases aligning to TRBD1. From germline, CDR1 is ENHRY and CDR2 SYGVKD. The CDR3 has 13 amino acids. The trim removed 10 bases at V and 6 bases at J, leaving 7 bases unmatched.

V and J are TRBV11-2 and TRBJ2-5, with 8 bases fitting TRBD1. Germline loops: CDR1 SGHAT, CDR2 FQNNGV. The CDR3 is made up of 14 amino acids. V trimming: 5 bases; J trimming: 4 bases; junction bases outside the gene matches: 6. CDR3 DNA: TGTGCCAGCAGCACCGGACAGGGTGGAGAGACCCAGTACTTC. Translation: CASSTGQGGETQYF. Based on the CDR3 plus reference TRBV11-2 and TRBJ2-5, the full variable domain is EAGVAQSPRYKIIEKRQSVAFWCNPISGHATLYWYQQILGQGPKLLIQFQNNGVVDDSQLPKDRFSAERLKGVDSTLKIQPAKLEDSAVYLCASSTGQGGETQYFGPGTRLLVL.

The chain has TRBV7-6 and TRBJ2-2; D is perhaps TRBD1 (6 bases). Looked up from germline, CDR1 is SGHVS and CDR2 is FNYEAQ. V lost 3 bases and J lost 0, with 8 bases in between. The CDR3 contains 15 residues. The CDR3 protein is CASSLTGSNTGELFF. For the CDR3, the DNA is TGTGCCAGCAGCTTGACAGGATCGAACACCGGGGAGCTGTTTTTT.

The gene calls are TRBV6-5 and TRBJ2-1, with D possibly matching TRBD2 (5 bases). V lost 0 bases, J lost 5 bases, and 14 bases lay in between. Germline assignment: CDR1 MNHEY and CDR2 SVGAGI. This CDR3 contains 16 residues. CDR3 sequence reads: CASSYSRLNSNNEQFF. Written as DNA, the CDR3 is TGTGCCAGCAGTTACTCCCGACTAAATAGCAACAATGAGCAGTTCTTC.

The chain carries TRBV13 and TRBJ2-5; TRBD1 matches 7 bases. V lost 4 bases to trimming and J lost 2 bases; unmatched junction nucleotides: 1. Germline lookup yields CDR1 PRHDT and CDR2 FYEKMQ (reference sequence). The CDR3 runs 13 residues. CDR3 region: CASSSGQQETQYF. DNA for the CDR3: TGTGCCAGCAGCTCGGGACAGCAAGAGACCCAGTACTTC.

This chain connects TRBV7-9 to TRBJ1-5; D uncertain. Trimming took 1 base from V and 5 from J, leaving 3 bases between them. This CDR3 has 12 residues. Germline CDR1 SEHNR, CDR2 FQNEAQ (reference sequence). The CDR3 DNA reads TGTGCCAGCAGCTTAGGAGATCAGCCCCAGCATTTT. Translation gives CASSLGDQPQHF.

The rearrangement uses TRBV7-6 and TRBJ2-5, with 7 bases that match TRBD2. CDR3 length: 16 amino acids. The V gene's germline CDR1 is SGHVS and CDR2 FNYEAQ. V lost 0 bases and J lost 5; bases outside the gene matches: 9. Here the CDR3 DNA reads TGTGCCAGCAGCTTAGCGGGGGGGGTAGCGGTGGAGACCCAGTACTTC. Translating it yields CASSLAGGVAVETQYF.

This chain links TRBV11-2 with TRBJ2-2, with D uncertain. V lost 5 bases and J lost 5, with 15 bases in between. The CDR3 extends over 15 amino acids. Per the germline V gene, CDR1 is SGHAT and CDR2 is FQNNGV. CDR3 coding DNA: TGTGCCAGCAGCCCCCGAGGAATCTCAACCGGGGAGCTGTTTTTT. This sequence encodes CASSPRGISTGELFF. The variable domain in full, completed from reference TRBV11-2 and TRBJ2-2, reads EAGVAQSPRYKIIEKRQSVAFWCNPISGHATLYWYQQILGQGPKLLIQFQNNGVVDDSQLPKDRFSAERLKGVDSTLKIQPAKLEDSAVYLCASSPRGISTGELFFGEGSRLTVL.

The sample holds one count of this clone. The chain carries TRBV7-8 and TRBJ2-3; TRBD2 aligns across 7 bases. The junction had 4 bases not matched to a gene; V was cut back by 3 bases and J by 1 base. CDR3 length equals 15 residues. Germline CDR1 SGHVS, CDR2 FQNEAQ. The CDR3 nucleotides read TGTGCCAGCAGCTTCGGGGGGTGGGGCACAGATACGCAGTATTTT. Protein sequence: CASSFGGWGTDTQYF.

This clone was counted once. The chain couples TRBV29-1 to TRBJ1-1; 7 bases agree with TRBD1. The CDR3 runs 11 residues. The germline gives CDR1 SQVTM, CDR2 ANQGSEA. The V and J ends lost 7 bases and 7 bases, in that order; junction bases with no gene match: 6. The CDR3 DNA follows: TGCAGCGGGGGGGACAGAAATGAAGCTTTCTTT. It specifies CSGGDRNEAFF.